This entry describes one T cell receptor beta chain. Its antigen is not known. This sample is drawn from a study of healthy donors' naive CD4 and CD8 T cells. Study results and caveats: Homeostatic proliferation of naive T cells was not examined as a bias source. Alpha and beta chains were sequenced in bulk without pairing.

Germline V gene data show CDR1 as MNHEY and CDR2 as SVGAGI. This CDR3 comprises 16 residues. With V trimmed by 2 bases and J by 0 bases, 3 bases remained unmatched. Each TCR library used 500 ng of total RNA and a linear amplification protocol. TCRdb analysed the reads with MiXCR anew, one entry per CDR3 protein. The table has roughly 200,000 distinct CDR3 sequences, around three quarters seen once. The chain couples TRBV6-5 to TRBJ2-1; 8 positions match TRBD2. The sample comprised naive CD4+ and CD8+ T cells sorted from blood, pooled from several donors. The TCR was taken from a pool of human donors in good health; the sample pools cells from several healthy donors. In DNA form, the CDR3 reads TGTGCCAGCAGTTACACACTAGCGGACTCCTACAATGAGCAGTTCTTC. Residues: CASSYTLADSYNEQFF.